The entry below describes one T cell receptor (beta chain). The target antigen is unknown. Sequencing used immunoSEQ multiplex PCR; TCRdb keeps in-frame clones, though not all of them. Of almost 20,000 clones in the sample, 60% to 75% are singletons; the top ten hold under 15%. The sample belongs to a study of radiation and T cells in renal cell carcinoma. General study points: Top tumor clonotypes rose in blood 2 weeks post-radiation, then contracted. Dominant CDR3 motifs were more common in irradiated tumors than controls. Intratumoral heterogeneity was not captured in these approximately 1 g regions.

Per germline, CDR1 SNHLY and CDR2 FYNNEI. The CDR3 covers 16 residues. The ends were cut back, 1 base at V and 3 bases at J, with 14 bases in the middle. Documented treatment: 15 Gy SBRT to primary tumor, nephrectomy 4 weeks later. Nephrectomy followed 15 Gy stereotactic body radiation by 4 weeks. This receptor was obtained from a woman aged 70-85 years with renal cell carcinoma. The rearrangement joins TRBV2 to TRBJ2-3, with D unresolved. Material: tumor tissue, obtained from a patient whose treatment included radiotherapy and nephrectomy. The DNA of the CDR3 is TGTGCCAGCAGTGAAGTACGAGCCCCCGGGACAGATACGCAGTATTTT. It is translated as CASSEVRAPGTDTQYF. Supplemented by reference TRBV2 and TRBJ2-3, the full variable domain reads EPEVTQTPSHQVTQMGQEVILRCVPISNHLYFYWYRQILGQKVEFLVSFYNNEISEKSEIFDDQFSVERPDGSNFTLKIRSTKLEDSAMYFCASSEVRAPGTDTQYFGPGTRLTVL.